A single sample is the source of the 28 T cell receptor beta chains below, sequenced in a study of T cell repertoires in cytomegalovirus infection. MiXCR, run by TCRdb on the reads, gives a single entry per CDR3 protein. The table lists around 800,000 distinct CDR3 sequences, around a third of them singletons. Their antigens are not known. The starting material was cultured CD8+ T cells from PBMCs, obtained from culture after CMV antigen stimulation. The source is a human donor in good health (CMV status not recorded). Some clones in this sample may be carry-over from other donors' samples.

The rearrangement links TRBV19 to TRBJ1-4; no clear D gene. V was trimmed by 3 bases and J by 7 bases, leaving 6 bases between them. This CDR3 contains 12 residues. The germline gives CDR1 LNHDA, CDR2 SQIVND (reference sequence). The CDR3 DNA follows: TGTGCCAGTAGTATCGACTCTGAAAAACTGTTTTTT. This encodes CASSIDSEKLFF.

Notes on this clonotype: A much larger clone differs from this one at a single base, so this may be a read error. The chain is built from TRBV6-4 and TRBJ2-2, with a weak D call TRBD2 (6 bases). Germline lookup yields CDR1 MRHNA and CDR2 SNTAGT. The CDR3 loop spans 13 amino acids. CDR3 protein: CANSASTSGELFF. CDR3 bases: TGTGCCAACAGTGCCTCGACTAGCGGGGAGCTGTTTTTT.

The chain is built from TRBV27 and TRBJ1-1; D is uncertain. CDR3 size: 12 residues. The V and J ends lost 4 bases and 11 bases respectively, with 14 bases between them. Germline V gene data show CDR1 as MNHEY and CDR2 as SMNVEV (reference sequence). Written as DNA, the CDR3 is TGTGCCAGCAGTTCGGGGAAGCGAGGGGCTTTCTTT. The encoded protein is CASSSGKRGAFF.

This chain joins TRBV6-1 and TRBJ1-5; D gene uncertain. Trimming removed 7 bases at V and 3 bases at J, with 10 bases between. Germline CDR1 reads MNHNS; CDR2 reads SASEGT. CDR3 size: 13 residues. Written as DNA, the CDR3 is TGTGCCAGCATTGGCGGAAACAATCAGCCCCAGCATTTT. Its translation: CASIGGNNQPQHF.

The chain joins TRBV4-1 to TRBJ1-3, with D tentatively TRBD1 (5 bases). CDR3 length equals 15 residues. Germline V gene data show CDR1 as MGHRA and CDR2 as YSYEKL. V lost 1 base and J lost 2, with 9 bases in between. The CDR3 region is CASSQVGGAGNTIYF. CDR3 bases: TGCGCCAGCAGCCAAGTGGGGGGAGCTGGAAACACCATATATTTT.

The rearrangement links TRBV19 to TRBJ2-2; 10 nucleotides align to TRBD2. This CDR3 is 18 amino acids long. V lost 7 bases and J lost 2; bases outside the gene matches: 13. Per germline, CDR1 LNHDA and CDR2 SQIVND (reference sequence). CDR3 nucleotide sequence: TGTGCCAGTAATCCGGGACTAGCGACTTTCGGAAACACCGGGGAGCTGTTTTTT. Its translation: CASNPGLATFGNTGELFF.

The table lists this clonotype with many counts. The genes are TRBV6-2 or TRBV6-3 and TRBJ1-4, with D perhaps matching TRBD1 (5 bases). There are 21 residues in the CDR3. V was cut by 0 bases and J by 7 bases, with 30 bases left in between. Per germline, CDR1 MNHEY and CDR2 SVGEGT. The CDR3 coding sequence is TGTGCCAGCAGTTACTCAGAACTCAGGGATAGAGGATTCCTCGTCGGTGAAAAACTGTTTTTT. Encoded protein: CASSYSELRDRGFLVGEKLFF.

This clonotype has more than one count but fewer than ten. The CDR3 loop is CASSPARGGSTDTQYF. CDR3 bases: TGTGCCAGCAGCCCCGCGAGAGGGGGCAGCACAGATACGCAGTATTTT. The rearrangement uses TRBV7-9 and TRBJ2-3; 7 positions agree with TRBD1. The CDR3 loop spans 16 amino acids. V dropped 5 bases and J dropped 0; count of bases not matched to a gene: 8. CDR1 is SEHNR, CDR2 FQNEAQ, per germline (reference sequence).

The rearrangement joins TRBV27 to TRBJ1-6, with no clear D. Germline values: CDR1 MNHEY, CDR2 SMNVEV (reference sequence). Between the trimmed V and J ends, which lost 9 bases and 5 bases, there was a span of 23 bases. This CDR3 has 17 amino acids. CDR3 in DNA: TGTGCCAGTCAGTGGACTTGGTTTGATCCTAATAATTCACCCCTCCACTTT. Its translation is CASQWTWFDPNNSPLHF.

A remark on this clonotype: One base away lies a much larger clone, so this may be a sequencing read error. This rearrangement joins TRBV7-1 to TRBJ1-1; no reliable D call. TRBV7-1 is filed as an ORF, its function uncertain. V lost 7 bases to trimming and J lost 4 bases, with 7 bases between them. The length of the CDR3 is 11 residues. CDR3 residues: CASTLSTEAFF. CDR3 DNA sequence: TGTGCCAGCACTCTAAGCACTGAAGCTTTCTTT.

This clonotype was observed many times. This chain links TRBV7-2 with TRBJ1-6; D remains unclear. The CDR3 contains 16 residues. From germline, CDR1 is SGHTA and CDR2 FQGNSA. Trimming left V 1 base short and J 8 bases short, with 15 bases between. The CDR3 DNA follows: TGTGCCAGCAGCTTAGATCTTTGGGCAGGTTATTCACCCCTCCACTTT. Translation: CASSLDLWAGYSPLHF.

A few counts support this clonotype. The chain uses TRBV19 and TRBJ1-1; 7 positions match TRBD1. CDR1 and CDR2 from the germline V gene are LNHDA and SQIVND (reference sequence). The CDR3 consists of 12 residues. J gave up 7 bases and V 5 bases, and 4 bases lay outside the gene matches. CDR3 amino acids: CASSHYRGEAFF. In nucleotides, the CDR3 is TGTGCCAGTAGTCATTACAGGGGTGAAGCTTTCTTT.

The chain uses TRBV5-1 and TRBJ2-7, with D hard to call. From germline, CDR1 is SGHRS and CDR2 YFSETQ. The V and J ends lost 4 bases and 1 base respectively, with 18 bases between them. CDR3 length: 16 amino acids. The CDR3 DNA reads TGCGCCAGCAGCCTACCCACCGACGGTAAATCCTACGAGCAGTACTTC. Translating it yields CASSLPTDGKSYEQYF.

The chain recombines TRBV6-2 or TRBV6-3 with TRBJ1-2; D might be TRBD1 (6 bases). Germline CDR1 reads MNHEY; CDR2 reads SVGEGT. This CDR3 spans 14 amino acids. Trimming removed 5 bases from V and 4 bases from J, with 14 bases in between. The CDR3 DNA is TGTGCCAGCAGTGAAATGGGGGCTCGCTATGGCTACACCTTC. It translates to CASSEMGARYGYTF.

This clonotype was observed a few times. For the CDR3, the DNA is TGTGCCAGCAGAGCCGGGACCAGTGGGGACTATGGCTACACCTTC. It yields the protein CASRAGTSGDYGYTF. The chain uses TRBV6-2 or TRBV6-3 and TRBJ1-2, with D possibly matching TRBD1 (5 bases). The V and J ends lost 6 bases and 3 bases respectively, with 17 bases between them. CDR1 and CDR2 (germline): MNHEY, SVGEGT. This CDR3 has 15 residues.

This chain joins TRBV5-6 and TRBJ2-1, with D perhaps assigned TRBD1 or TRBD2 (5 bases each). The CDR3 spans 15 residues. CDR1 and CDR2 (germline): SGHDT, YYEEEE. Trimming removed 0 bases at V and 5 bases at J, with 12 bases between. In DNA, the CDR3 is TGTGCCAGCAGCTTGGTACTAGTGGGGGACAATGAGCAGTTCTTC. Translated: CASSLVLVGDNEQFF. The whole variable domain, remainder taken from reference TRBV5-6 and TRBJ2-1, is DAGVTQSPTHLIKTRGQQVTLRCSPKSGHDTVSWYQQALGQGPQFIFQYYEEEERQRGNFPDRFSGHQFPNYSSELNVNALLLGDSALYLCASSLVLVGDNEQFFGPGTRLTVL.

This clonotype was observed a handful of times. V and J are TRBV5-6 and TRBJ1-2, with TRBD1 matching 10 bases. After removal of 4 bases from V and 4 bases from J, the junction contained 10 bases not matched to a gene. This CDR3 spans 16 amino acids. Looked up from germline, CDR1 is SGHDT and CDR2 is YYEEEE. In nucleotides, the CDR3 is TGTGCCAGCAGCGATCTTGACAGGGGGCTTGGCTATGGCTACACCTTC. Protein: CASSDLDRGLGYGYTF.

The table lists this clonotype with a count of one. V is TRBV3-1 and J is TRBJ2-2; D assignment may be TRBD1 or TRBD2 (6 bases each). The CDR3 is 14 amino acids. Trimming pared 0 bases from V and 8 bases from J, leaving 10 bases between. Germline loops: CDR1 LGHDT, CDR2 YNNKEL (reference sequence). The CDR3 reads CASSQDGGGGELFF. In nucleotides, the CDR3 is TGTGCCAGCAGCCAAGACGGGGGCGGGGGGGAGCTGTTTTTT.

This clonotype was recorded only once. This rearrangement joins TRBV29-1 to TRBJ2-1, with D maybe TRBD1 (6 bases). With 5 bases removed from V and 3 bases from J, the gap between germline ends came to 11 bases. CDR1 and CDR2 (germline): SQVTM, ANQGSEA. There are 13 residues in the CDR3. CDR3: CSVISRGYNEQFF. CDR3 bases: TGCAGCGTTATTAGCAGGGGCTACAATGAGCAGTTCTTC.

J is TRBJ2-5 and V is TRBV28, with 10 bases that match TRBD2. Germline V gene data show CDR1 as MDHEN and CDR2 as SYDVKM. J gave up 2 bases and V 1 base, and 4 bases lay outside the gene matches. The CDR3 consists of 16 residues. The CDR3 protein is CASSLYLAGVQETQYF. The CDR3 nucleotides are TGTGCCAGCAGTTTATATCTAGCGGGGGTTCAAGAGACCCAGTACTTC.

The chain employs TRBV5-1 and TRBJ2-4; TRBD1 matches at 9 bases. The CDR3 length is 16 residues. Germline CDR1 reads SGHRS; CDR2 reads YFSETQ. Trimming cost V 4 bases and J 0 bases; bases outside gene matches: 5. The CDR3 nucleotides read TGCGCCAGCAGCCCGGGGACAGGGCTAGCCAAAAACATTCAGTACTTC. It translates to CASSPGTGLAKNIQYF. Full variable domain (rest looked up from reference TRBV5-1 and TRBJ2-4): KAGVTQTPRYLIKTRGQQVTLSCSPISGHRSVSWYQQTPGQGLQFLFEYFSETQRNKGNFPGRFSGRQFSNSRSEMNVSTLELGDSALYLCASSPGTGLAKNIQYFGAGTRLSVL.

The gene calls are TRBV29-1 and TRBJ2-5, with 8 bases that match TRBD2. V lost 0 bases and J lost 7; bases outside the gene matches: 4. Per germline, CDR1 SQVTM and CDR2 ANQGSEA. The CDR3 totals 13 residues. CDR3 sequence: CSVEDRGGRTQYF. CDR3 nucleotides: TGCAGCGTTGAAGATCGGGGGGGGCGGACCCAGTACTTC.

The chain links TRBV4-3 to TRBJ2-1; TRBD2 is a possible D gene (7 bases). V lost 0 bases, J lost 3 bases, and 15 bases lay in between. Germline CDR1 and CDR2: LGHNA and YSLEER. This CDR3 has 17 residues. CDR3 sequence: CASSQDLHGGRYNEQFF. The CDR3 nucleotides read TGCGCCAGCAGCCAAGATCTCCACGGGGGGCGCTACAATGAGCAGTTCTTC.

V and J are TRBV5-5 and TRBJ2-5; 10 nucleotides line up with TRBD2. V dropped 3 bases and J dropped 1; count of bases not matched to a gene: 15. CDR3 length: 19 amino acids. Germline loops: CDR1 SGHKS, CDR2 YYEKEE (reference sequence). This CDR3 reads CASSSSGTSEIALQETQYF. The DNA of the CDR3 is TGTGCCAGCAGCTCGTCCGGGACTAGCGAGATAGCCCTCCAAGAGACCCAGTACTTC.

This sequence joins TRBV12-3 or TRBV12-4 and TRBJ2-5, with D unresolved. The CDR3 loop spans 13 amino acids. Trimming shortened V by 1 base and J by 7 bases, and 10 bases separated the two germline ends. The CDR3 region has the DNA TGTGCCAGCAGTTTAGAGCAATTCTGGACCCAGTACTTC. It translates to CASSLEQFWTQYF.

This clonotype was detected only a few times. The rearrangement uses TRBV4-1 and TRBJ2-5; 9 bases are a match to TRBD1. V lost 1 base to trimming and J lost 3 bases; unmatched junction nucleotides: 9. This CDR3 contains 17 residues. The germline CDR1 and CDR2 sequences are MGHRA and YSYEKL. The CDR3 sequence: CASSQGTGVLQEETQYF. CDR3 bases: TGCGCCAGCAGCCAAGGGACAGGGGTCCTCCAAGAAGAGACCCAGTACTTC.

This clonotype came up a few times. The J gene is TRBJ1-2, the V gene TRBV7-6, with D uncertain. V was shortened by 4 bases and J by 4 bases, with 22 bases between the two germline ends. The CDR3 loop spans 17 amino acids. In germline, CDR1 is SGHVS, CDR2 FNYEAQ. The CDR3 protein is CASSSGREKGPSYGYTF. DNA for the CDR3: TGTGCCAGCAGCTCGGGGAGGGAAAAAGGGCCCTCCTATGGCTACACCTTC.

The V call is TRBV2, the J call TRBJ2-1; D is ambiguous. Trimming left V 2 bases short and J 0 bases short, with 8 bases between. CDR3 length: 15 residues. Germline CDR1 and CDR2: SNHLY and FYNNEI. The CDR3 loop reads CASSETPSSYNEQFF. In DNA, the CDR3 is TGTGCCAGCAGTGAAACTCCGAGCTCCTACAATGAGCAGTTCTTC. The complete variable domain, with remaining parts taken from reference TRBV2 and TRBJ2-1, reads EPEVTQTPSHQVTQMGQEVILRCVPISNHLYFYWYRQILGQKVEFLVSFYNNEISEKSEIFDDQFSVERPDGSNFTLKIRSTKLEDSAMYFCASSETPSSYNEQFFGPGTRLTVL.